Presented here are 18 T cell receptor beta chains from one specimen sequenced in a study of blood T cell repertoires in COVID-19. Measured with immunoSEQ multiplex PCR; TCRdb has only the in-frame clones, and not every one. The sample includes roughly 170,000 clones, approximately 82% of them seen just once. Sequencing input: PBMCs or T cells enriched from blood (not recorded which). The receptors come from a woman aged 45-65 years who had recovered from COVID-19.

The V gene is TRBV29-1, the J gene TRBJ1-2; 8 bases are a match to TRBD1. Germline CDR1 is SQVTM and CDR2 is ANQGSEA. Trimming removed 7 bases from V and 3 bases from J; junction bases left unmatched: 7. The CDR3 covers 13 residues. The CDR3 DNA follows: TGCAGCGCCTCAAAGGGACAGGACTATGGCTACACCTTC. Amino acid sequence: CSASKGQDYGYTF.

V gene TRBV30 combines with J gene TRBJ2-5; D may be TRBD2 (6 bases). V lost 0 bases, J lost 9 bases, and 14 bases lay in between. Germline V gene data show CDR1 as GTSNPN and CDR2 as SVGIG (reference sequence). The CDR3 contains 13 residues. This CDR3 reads CAWSVTEGRAQYF. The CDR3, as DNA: TGTGCCTGGAGTGTAACGGAGGGCCGAGCCCAGTACTTC.

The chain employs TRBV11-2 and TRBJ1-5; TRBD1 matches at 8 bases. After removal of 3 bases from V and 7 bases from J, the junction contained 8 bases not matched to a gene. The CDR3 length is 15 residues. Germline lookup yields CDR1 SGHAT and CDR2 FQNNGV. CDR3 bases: TGTGCCAGCAGCTTCGGAGCAGGGGGCGGCCAGCCCCAGCATTTT. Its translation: CASSFGAGGGQPQHF.

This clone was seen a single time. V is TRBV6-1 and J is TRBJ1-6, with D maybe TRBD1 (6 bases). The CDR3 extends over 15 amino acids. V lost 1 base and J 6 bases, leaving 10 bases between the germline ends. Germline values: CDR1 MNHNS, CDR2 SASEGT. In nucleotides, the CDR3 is TGTGCCAGCAGTGAAGTGCGCAGGGGTAATTCACCCCTCCACTTT. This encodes CASSEVRRGNSPLHF.

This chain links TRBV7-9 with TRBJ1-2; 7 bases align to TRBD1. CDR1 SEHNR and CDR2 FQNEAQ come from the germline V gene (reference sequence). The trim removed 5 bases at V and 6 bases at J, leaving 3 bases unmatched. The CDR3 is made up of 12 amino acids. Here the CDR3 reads CASSVGQDGYTF. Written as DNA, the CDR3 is TGTGCCAGCAGCGTTGGACAGGATGGCTACACCTTC.

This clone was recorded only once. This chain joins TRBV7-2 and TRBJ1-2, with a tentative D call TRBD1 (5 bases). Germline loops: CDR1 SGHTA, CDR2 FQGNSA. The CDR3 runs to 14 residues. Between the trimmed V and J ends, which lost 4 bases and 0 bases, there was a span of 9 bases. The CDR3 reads CASSSQGSNYGYTF. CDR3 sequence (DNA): TGTGCCAGCAGCTCTCAGGGATCTAACTATGGCTACACCTTC.

CDR3 sequence: CASSEARQGSYNSPLHF. CDR3 coding DNA: TGTGCCAGCAGTGAAGCGAGGCAGGGCTCCTATAATTCACCCCTCCACTTT. The chain uses TRBV6-1 and TRBJ1-6; a weak D match, TRBD1 (5 bases). V gave up 0 bases and J gave up 0 bases, with 9 bases separating them. The CDR3 loop spans 17 amino acids. Germline V gene sequence: CDR1 MNHNS, CDR2 SASEGT.

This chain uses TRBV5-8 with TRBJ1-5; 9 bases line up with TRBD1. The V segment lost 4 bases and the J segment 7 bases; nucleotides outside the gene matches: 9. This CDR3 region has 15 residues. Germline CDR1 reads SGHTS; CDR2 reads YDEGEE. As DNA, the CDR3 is TGTGCCAGCAGCCTTGGGGACAGGGATGGGCAGCCCCAGCATTTT. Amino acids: CASSLGDRDGQPQHF.

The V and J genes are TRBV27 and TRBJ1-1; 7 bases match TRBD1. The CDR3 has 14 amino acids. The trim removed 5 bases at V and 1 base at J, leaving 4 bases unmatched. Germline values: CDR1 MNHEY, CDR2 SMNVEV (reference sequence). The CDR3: CASSGGTANTEAFF. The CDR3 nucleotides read TGTGCCAGCAGTGGTGGGACAGCGAACACTGAAGCTTTCTTT.

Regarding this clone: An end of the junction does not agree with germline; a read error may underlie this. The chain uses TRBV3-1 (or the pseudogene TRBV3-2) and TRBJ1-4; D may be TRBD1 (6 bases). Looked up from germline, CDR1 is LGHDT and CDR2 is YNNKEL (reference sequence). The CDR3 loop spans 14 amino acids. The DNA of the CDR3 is TGTGCCAGCGGCCGTGACACAGGGCATGAGAAACTGTTTTTT. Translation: CASGRDTGHEKLFF.

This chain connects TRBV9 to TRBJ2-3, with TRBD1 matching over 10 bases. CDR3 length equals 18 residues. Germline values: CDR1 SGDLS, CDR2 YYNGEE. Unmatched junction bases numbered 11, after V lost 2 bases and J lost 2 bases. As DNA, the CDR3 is TGTGCCAGCAGCGTGGCCCCTTGGGACAGGGGAACCACAGATACGCAGTATTTT. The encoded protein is CASSVAPWDRGTTDTQYF.

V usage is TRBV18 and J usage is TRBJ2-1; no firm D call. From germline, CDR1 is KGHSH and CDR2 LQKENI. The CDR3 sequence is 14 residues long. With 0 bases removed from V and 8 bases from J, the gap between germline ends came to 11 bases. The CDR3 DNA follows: TGTGCCAGCTCACCACCCAACGGGTACTATGAGCAGTTCTTC. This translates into CASSPPNGYYEQFF.

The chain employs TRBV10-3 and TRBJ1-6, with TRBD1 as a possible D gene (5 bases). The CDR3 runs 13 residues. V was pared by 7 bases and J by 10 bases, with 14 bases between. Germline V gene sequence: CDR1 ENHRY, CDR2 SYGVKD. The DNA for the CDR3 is TGTGCCATCACGGGGGGAGGACGCTCACCCCTCCACTTT. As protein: CAITGGGRSPLHF.

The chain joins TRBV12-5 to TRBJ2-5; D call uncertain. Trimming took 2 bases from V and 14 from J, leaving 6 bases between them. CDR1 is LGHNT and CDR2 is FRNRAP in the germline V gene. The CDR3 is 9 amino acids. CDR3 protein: CASGLPPYF. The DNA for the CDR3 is TGTGCTAGTGGTTTGCCCCCTTACTTC.

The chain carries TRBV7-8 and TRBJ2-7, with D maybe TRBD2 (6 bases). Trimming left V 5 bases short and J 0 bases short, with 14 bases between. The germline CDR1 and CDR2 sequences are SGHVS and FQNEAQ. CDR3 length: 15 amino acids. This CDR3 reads CASSLGPTSSYEQYV. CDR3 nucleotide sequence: TGTGCCAGCAGCCTTGGACCGACTAGCTCCTACGAGCAGTACGTC.

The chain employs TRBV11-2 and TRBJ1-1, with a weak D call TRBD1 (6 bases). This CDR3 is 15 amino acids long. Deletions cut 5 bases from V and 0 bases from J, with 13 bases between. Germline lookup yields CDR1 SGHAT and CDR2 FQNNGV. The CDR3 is CASSPRAGVNTEAFF. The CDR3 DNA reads TGTGCCAGCAGCCCTCGGGCAGGGGTGAACACTGAAGCTTTCTTT.

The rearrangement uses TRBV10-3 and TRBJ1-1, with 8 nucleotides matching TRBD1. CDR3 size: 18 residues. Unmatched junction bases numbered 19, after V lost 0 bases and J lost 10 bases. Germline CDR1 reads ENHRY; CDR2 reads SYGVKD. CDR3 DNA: TGTGCCATCAGTGAGTCGGACAGGGTTGAGGTTTTGCAAAACGGAGCTTTCTTT. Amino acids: CAISESDRVEVLQNGAFF.

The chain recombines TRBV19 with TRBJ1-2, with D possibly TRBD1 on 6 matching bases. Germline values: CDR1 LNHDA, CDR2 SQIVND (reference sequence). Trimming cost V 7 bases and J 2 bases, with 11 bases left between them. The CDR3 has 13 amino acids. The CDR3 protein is CASKGDGNYGYTF. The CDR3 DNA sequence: TGTGCCAGTAAGGGGGACGGGAACTATGGCTACACCTTC.